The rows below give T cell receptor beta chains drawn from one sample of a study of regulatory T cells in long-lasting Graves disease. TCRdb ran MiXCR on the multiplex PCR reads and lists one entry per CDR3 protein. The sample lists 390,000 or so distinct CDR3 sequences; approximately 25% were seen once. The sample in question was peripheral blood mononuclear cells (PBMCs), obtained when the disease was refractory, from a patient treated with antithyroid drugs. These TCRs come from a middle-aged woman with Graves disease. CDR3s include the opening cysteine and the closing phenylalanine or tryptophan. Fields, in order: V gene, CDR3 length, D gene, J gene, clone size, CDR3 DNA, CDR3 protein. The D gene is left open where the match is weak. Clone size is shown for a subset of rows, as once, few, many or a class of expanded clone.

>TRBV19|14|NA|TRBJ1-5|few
TGTGCCAGTAGTACCCCGCTTTGGGGTCAGCCCCAGCATTTT
CASSTPLWGQPQHF
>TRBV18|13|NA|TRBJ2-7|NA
TGTGCCAGCTCAAACGCCGACTCCTACGAGCAGTACTTC
CASSNADSYEQYF
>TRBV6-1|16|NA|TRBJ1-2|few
TGTGCCAGCAGTACCCGTGCCCGGCGGATAAACTATGGCTACACCTTC
CASSTRARRINYGYTF
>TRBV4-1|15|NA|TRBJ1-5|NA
TGCGCCAGCAGCCGTGAGTTCGGGGGCTCTCAGCCCCAGCATTTT
CASSREFGGSQPQHF
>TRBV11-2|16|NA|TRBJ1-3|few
TGTGCCAGCAGCTTGCTGGGTACAAACTCTGGAAACACCATATATTTT
CASSLLGTNSGNTIYF
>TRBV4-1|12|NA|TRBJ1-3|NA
TGCGCCAGCAGCCAAGATCGAAACACCATATATTTT
CASSQDRNTIYF
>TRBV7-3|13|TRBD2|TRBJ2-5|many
TGTGCCAGCAGCTTTTCGGGAGGAGAGACCCAGTACTTC
CASSFSGGETQYF
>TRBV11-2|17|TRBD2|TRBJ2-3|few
TGTGCCAGCAGCTTAGGAATAGTAGCGGGAGAAGCGGATACGCAGTATTTT
CASSLGIVAGEADTQYF
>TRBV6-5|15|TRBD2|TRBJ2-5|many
TGTGCCAGCAGTTACTCAGGGCTAGCGGAAGAGACCCAGTACTTC
CASSYSGLAEETQYF
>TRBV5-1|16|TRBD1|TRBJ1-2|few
TGCGCCAGCAGCCGCACGGCGGGACAGGCTGCGTATGGCTACACCTTC
CASSRTAGQAAYGYTF
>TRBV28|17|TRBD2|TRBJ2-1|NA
TGTGCCAGCAGTCTCCACCTCCTAGCGGGAGGGCCCCATGAGCAGTTCTTC
CASSLHLLAGGPHEQFF
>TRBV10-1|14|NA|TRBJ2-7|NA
TGCGCCAGCAGTGAAACCCTTTCCACTTACGAGCAGTACTTC
CASSETLSTYEQYF
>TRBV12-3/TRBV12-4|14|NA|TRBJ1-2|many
TGTGCCAGCAGACCTACAGGGTCCGGGAGTGGCTACACCTTC
CASRPTGSGSGYTF
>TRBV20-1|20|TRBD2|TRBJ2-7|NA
TGCAGTGCTAGACATATTTGGGTCGGGGCGGGAGGGCCCGTGTGGTACGAGCAGTACTTC
CSARHIWVGAGGPVWYEQYF
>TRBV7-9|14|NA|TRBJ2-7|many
TGTGCCAGCAGCGAATCCGGGACGACCTACGAGCAGTACTTC
CASSESGTTYEQYF
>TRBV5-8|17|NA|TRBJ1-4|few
TGTGCCAGCAGCTTGGGTCCTTTGGCTTGGACTAATGAAAAACTGTTTTTT
CASSLGPLAWTNEKLFF
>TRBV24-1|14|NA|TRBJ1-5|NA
TGTGCCACCAGTGATTTCTTGACCGGACAGCCCCAGCATTTT
CATSDFLTGQPQHF
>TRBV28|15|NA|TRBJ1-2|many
TGTGCCAGCAGTTCTTGGACAAGGGAAGGCTATGGCTACACCTTC
CASSSWTREGYGYTF
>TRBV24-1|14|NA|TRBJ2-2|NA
TGTGCCACCGGCACAGCATCGAACACCGGGGAGCTGTTTTTT
CATGTASNTGELFF
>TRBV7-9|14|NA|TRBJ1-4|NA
TGTGCCAGCAGCTTAGACAGAAGAAATGAAAAACTGTTTTTT
CASSLDRRNEKLFF
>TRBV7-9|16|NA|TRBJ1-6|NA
TGTGCCAGCAGCTCGCCTGGAACTGAGGTGAATTCACCCCTCCACTTT
CASSSPGTEVNSPLHF
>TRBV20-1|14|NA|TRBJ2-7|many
TGCAGTGCTAGATACTGGCTTGTGTCCTACGAGCAGTACTTC
CSARYWLVSYEQYF
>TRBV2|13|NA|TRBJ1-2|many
TGTGCCAGCAGAAAGGGGGAGTACTATGGCTACACCTTC
CASRKGEYYGYTF
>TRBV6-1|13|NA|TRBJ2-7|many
TGTGCCAGCAGCCTGGAGAGTTGGTTCGAGCAGTACTTC
CASSLESWFEQYF
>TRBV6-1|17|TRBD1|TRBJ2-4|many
TGTGCCAGCAGGCCCGGGACAGGGGTGGCCGACAAAAACATTCAGTACTTC
CASRPGTGVADKNIQYF
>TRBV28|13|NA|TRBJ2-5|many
TGTGCCAGCAGTACACTCGACCAAGAGACCCAGTACTTC
CASSTLDQETQYF
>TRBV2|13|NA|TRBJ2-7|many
TGTGCCAGTCACGAGGACAGTACCTACGAGCAGTACTTC
CASHEDSTYEQYF
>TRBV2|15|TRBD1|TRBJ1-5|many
TGTGCCAGCTCGCCCGACAGGGCCAGCAATCAGCCCCAGCATTTT
CASSPDRASNQPQHF
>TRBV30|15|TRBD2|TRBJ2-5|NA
TGTGCCTGGAGCTCCGGACTAGCGGGACGAGAGACCCAGTACTTC
CAWSSGLAGRETQYF
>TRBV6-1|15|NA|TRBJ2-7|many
TGTGCCAGCAGTGAAGAGGGATTCTTGAGCTACGAGCAGTACTTC
CASSEEGFLSYEQYF
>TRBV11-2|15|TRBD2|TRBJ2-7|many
TGTGCCAGCAGCTTAGATCTAGCGGGAGTTGGCGAGCAGTACTTC
CASSLDLAGVGEQYF
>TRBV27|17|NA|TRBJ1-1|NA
TGTGCCAGCAGTTTCCCCTCTCCGGCAGGGCTGGGAACTGAAGCTTTCTTT
CASSFPSPAGLGTEAFF
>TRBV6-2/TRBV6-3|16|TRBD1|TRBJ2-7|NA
TGTGCCAGCAGTTCCCCAAAGACAGGGGTAGTGTACGAGCAGTACTTC
CASSSPKTGVVYEQYF
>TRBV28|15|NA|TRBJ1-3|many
TGTGCCAGCTCTGGCACACTCATTTCTGGAAACACCATATATTTT
CASSGTLISGNTIYF
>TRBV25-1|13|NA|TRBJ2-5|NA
TGTGCCAGCAGTATACTAAGTGAGGGGACCCAGTACTTC
CASSILSEGTQYF
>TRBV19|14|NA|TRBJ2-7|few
TGTGCCAGTAGTTCGCAGTTGGACTCCTACGAGCAGTACTTC
CASSSQLDSYEQYF
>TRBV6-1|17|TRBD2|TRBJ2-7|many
TGTGCCAGCAGTACTTCATTTTCTAGCGGGACCACCTACGAGCAGTACTTC
CASSTSFSSGTTYEQYF
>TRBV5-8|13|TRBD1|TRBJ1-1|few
TGTGCCAGCATCATGCGGGGAACAGGCCAGGGGGTATTT
CASIMRGTGQGVF
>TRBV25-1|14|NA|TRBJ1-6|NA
TGTGCCAGCAGTGAATTAGGCTATAATTCACCCCTCCACTTT
CASSELGYNSPLHF
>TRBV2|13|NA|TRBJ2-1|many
TGTGCCAGCAGTACCGGACCCCGCAATGAGCAGTTCTTC
CASSTGPRNEQFF
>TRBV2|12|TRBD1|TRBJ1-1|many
TGTGCCGGGAGGACAGGGCTCACTGAAGCTTTCTTT
CAGRTGLTEAFF
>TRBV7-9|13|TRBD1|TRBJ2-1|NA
TGTGCCAGCGGAGACAGGGGGGGGAATGAGCAGTTCTTC
CASGDRGGNEQFF